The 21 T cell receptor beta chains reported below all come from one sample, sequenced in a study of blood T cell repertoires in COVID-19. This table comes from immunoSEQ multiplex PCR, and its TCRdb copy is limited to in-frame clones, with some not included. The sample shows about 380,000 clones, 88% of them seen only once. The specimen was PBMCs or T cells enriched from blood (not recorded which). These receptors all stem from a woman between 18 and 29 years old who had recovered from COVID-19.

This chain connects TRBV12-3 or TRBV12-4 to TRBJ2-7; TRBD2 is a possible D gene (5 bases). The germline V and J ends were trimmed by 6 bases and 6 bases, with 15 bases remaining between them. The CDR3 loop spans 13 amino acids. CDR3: CASRPNGVREQYF. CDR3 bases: TGTGCCAGCAGACCTAACGGGGTTCGCGAGCAGTACTTC.

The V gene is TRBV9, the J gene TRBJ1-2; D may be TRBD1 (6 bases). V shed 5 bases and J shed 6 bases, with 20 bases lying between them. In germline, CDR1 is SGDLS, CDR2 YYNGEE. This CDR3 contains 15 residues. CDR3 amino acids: CASSGGAPSADGYTF. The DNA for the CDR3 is TGTGCCAGCAGTGGGGGCGCCCCATCCGCGGATGGCTACACCTTC.

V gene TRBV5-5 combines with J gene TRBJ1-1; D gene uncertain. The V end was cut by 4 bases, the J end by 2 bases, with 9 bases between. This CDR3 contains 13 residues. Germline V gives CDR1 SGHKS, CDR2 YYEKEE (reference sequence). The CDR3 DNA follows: TGTGCCAGCAGCCCAAATCTAAACACTGAAGCTTTCTTT. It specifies CASSPNLNTEAFF. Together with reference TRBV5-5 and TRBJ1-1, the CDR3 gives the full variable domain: DAGVTQSPTHLIKTRGQQVTLRCSPISGHKSVSWYQQVLGQGPQFIFQYYEKEERGRGNFPDRFSARQFPNYSSELNVNALLLGDSALYLCASSPNLNTEAFFGQGTRLTVV.

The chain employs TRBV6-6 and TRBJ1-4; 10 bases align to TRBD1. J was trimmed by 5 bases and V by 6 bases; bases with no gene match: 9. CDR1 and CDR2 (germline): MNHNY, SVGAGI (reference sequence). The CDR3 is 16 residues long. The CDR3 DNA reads TGTGCCAGCAGGGGCTCGACAGGGGGCCCAAATGAAAAACTGTTTTTT. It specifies CASRGSTGGPNEKLFF.

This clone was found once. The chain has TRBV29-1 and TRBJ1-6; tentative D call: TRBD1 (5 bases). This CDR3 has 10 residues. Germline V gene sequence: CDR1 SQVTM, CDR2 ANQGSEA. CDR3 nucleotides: TGCAGTTACAGGAATTCACCCCTCCACTTT. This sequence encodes CSYRNSPLHF.

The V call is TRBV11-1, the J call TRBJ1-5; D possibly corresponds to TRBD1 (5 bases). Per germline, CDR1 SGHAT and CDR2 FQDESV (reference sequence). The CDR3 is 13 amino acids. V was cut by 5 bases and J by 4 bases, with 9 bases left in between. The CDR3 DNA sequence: TGTGCCAGCAGCGCCGGACATAATCAGCCCCAGCATTTT. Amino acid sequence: CASSAGHNQPQHF.

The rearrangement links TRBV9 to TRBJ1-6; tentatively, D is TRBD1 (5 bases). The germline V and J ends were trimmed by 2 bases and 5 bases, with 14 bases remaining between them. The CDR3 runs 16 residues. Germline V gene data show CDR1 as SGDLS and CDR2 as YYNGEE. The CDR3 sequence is CASSVGRGGNNSPLHF. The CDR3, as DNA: TGTGCCAGCAGCGTCGGGAGGGGAGGGAATAATTCACCCCTCCACTTT.

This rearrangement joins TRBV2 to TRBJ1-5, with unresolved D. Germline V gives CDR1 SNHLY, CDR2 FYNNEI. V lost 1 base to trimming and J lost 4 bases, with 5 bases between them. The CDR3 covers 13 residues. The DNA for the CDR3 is TGTGCCAGCAGTGAAGGGAGAAATCAGCCCCAGCATTTT. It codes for CASSEGRNQPQHF.

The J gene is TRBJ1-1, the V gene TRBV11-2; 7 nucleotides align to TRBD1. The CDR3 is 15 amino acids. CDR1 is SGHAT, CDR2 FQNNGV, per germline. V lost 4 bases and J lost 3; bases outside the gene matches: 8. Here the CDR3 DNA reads TGTGCCAGCAGCTCTCTAGCGGGGACAGACACTGAAGCTTTCTTT. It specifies CASSSLAGTDTEAFF. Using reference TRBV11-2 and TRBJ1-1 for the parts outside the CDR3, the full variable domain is EAGVAQSPRYKIIEKRQSVAFWCNPISGHATLYWYQQILGQGPKLLIQFQNNGVVDDSQLPKDRFSAERLKGVDSTLKIQPAKLEDSAVYLCASSSLAGTDTEAFFGQGTRLTVV.

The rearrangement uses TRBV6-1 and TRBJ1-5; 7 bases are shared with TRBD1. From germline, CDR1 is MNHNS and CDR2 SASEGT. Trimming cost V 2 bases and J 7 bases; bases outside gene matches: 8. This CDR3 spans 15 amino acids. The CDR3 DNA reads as TGTGCCAGCAGTGAAATCTGGGCAGGGGGGCAGCCCCAGCATTTT. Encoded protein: CASSEIWAGGQPQHF.

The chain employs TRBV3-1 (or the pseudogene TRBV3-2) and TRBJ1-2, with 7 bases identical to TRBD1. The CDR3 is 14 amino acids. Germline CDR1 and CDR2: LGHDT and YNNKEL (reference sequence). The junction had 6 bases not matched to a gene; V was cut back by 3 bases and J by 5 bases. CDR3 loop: CASSHRQGRYGYTF. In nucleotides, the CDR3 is TGTGCCAGCAGCCACAGACAGGGACGGTATGGCTACACCTTC.

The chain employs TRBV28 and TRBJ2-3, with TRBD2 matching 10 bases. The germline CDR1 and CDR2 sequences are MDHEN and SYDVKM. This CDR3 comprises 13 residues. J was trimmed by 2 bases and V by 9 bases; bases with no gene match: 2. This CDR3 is CASSGGTTDTQYF. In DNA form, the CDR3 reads TGTGCCAGTAGCGGGGGGACCACAGATACGCAGTATTTT. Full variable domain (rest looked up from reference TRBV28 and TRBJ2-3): DVKVTQSSRYLVKRTGEKVFLECVQDMDHENMFWYRQDPGLGLRLIYFSYDVKMKEKGDIPEGYSVSREKKERFSLILESASTNQTSMYLCASSGGTTDTQYFGPGTRLTVL.

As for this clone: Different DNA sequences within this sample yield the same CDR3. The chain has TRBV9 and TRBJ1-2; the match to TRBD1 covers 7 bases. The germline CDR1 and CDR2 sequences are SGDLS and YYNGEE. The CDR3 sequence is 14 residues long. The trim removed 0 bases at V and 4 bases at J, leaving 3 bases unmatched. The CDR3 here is CASSVGGGSYGYTF. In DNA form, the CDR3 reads TGTGCCAGCAGCGTAGGAGGGGGCAGCTATGGCTACACCTTC.

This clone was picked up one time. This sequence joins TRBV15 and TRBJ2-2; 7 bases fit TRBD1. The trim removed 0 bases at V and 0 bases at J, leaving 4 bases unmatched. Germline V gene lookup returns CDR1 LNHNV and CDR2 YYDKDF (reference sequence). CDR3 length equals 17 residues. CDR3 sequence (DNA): TGTGCCACCAGCAGAGATCGGGACAGCGCGAACACCGGGGAGCTGTTTTTT. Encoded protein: CATSRDRDSANTGELFF.

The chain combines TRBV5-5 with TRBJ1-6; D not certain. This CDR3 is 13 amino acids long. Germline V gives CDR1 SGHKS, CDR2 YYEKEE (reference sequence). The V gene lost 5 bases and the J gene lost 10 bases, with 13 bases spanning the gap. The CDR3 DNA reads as TGTGCCAGCAGTTCCGCAGGCGACTCACCCCTCCACTTT. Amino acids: CASSSAGDSPLHF.

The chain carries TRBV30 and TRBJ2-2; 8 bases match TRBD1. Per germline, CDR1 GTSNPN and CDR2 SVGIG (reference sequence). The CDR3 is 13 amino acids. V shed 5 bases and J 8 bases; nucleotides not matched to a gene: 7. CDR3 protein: CAWRQGPTGELFF. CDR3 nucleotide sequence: TGTGCCTGGCGACAGGGGCCCACGGGGGAGCTGTTTTTT.

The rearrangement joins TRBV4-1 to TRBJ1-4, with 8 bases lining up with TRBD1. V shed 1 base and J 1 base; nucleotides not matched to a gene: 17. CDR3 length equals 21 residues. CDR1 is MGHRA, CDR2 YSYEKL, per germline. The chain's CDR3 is CASSQGGFGRGRFVTNEKLFF. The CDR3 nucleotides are TGCGCCAGCAGCCAAGGAGGTTTTGGCAGGGGGCGTTTTGTAACTAATGAAAAACTGTTTTTT.

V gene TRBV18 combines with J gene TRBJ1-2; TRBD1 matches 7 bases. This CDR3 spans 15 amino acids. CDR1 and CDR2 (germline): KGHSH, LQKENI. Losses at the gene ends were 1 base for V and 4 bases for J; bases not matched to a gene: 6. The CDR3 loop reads CASSPRDSPSYGYTF. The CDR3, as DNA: TGTGCCAGCTCACCACGGGACAGCCCAAGCTATGGCTACACCTTC.

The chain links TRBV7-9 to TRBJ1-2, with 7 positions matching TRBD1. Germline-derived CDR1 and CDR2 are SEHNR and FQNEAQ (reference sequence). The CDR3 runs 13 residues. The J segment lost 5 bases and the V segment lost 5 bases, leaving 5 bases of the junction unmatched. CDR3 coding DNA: TGTGCCAGCAGCCTGGGACAGCCATATGGCTACACCTTC. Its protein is CASSLGQPYGYTF.

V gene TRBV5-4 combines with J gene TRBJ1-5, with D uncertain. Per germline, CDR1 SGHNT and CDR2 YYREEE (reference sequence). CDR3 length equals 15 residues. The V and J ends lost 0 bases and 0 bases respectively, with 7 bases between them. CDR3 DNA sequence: TGTGCCAGCAGCTTGGCCGGTCTTAGCAATCAGCCCCAGCATTTT. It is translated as CASSLAGLSNQPQHF. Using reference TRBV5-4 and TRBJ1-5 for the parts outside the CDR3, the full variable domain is ETGVTQSPTHLIKTRGQQVTLRCSSQSGHNTVSWYQQALGQGPQFIFQYYREEENGRGNFPPRFSGLQFPNYSSELNVNALELDDSALYLCASSLAGLSNQPQHFGDGTRLSIL.

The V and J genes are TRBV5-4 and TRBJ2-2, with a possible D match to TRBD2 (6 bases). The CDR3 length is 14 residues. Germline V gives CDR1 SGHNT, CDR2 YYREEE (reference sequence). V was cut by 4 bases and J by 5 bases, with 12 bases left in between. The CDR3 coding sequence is TGTGCCAGCAGCCCGGTGGGGACTACCGGGGAGCTGTTTTTT. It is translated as CASSPVGTTGELFF. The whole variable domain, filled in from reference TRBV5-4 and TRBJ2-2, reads ETGVTQSPTHLIKTRGQQVTLRCSSQSGHNTVSWYQQALGQGPQFIFQYYREEENGRGNFPPRFSGLQFPNYSSELNVNALELDDSALYLCASSPVGTTGELFFGEGSRLTVL.